These T cell receptor beta chains were read from a single sample in a study of blood T cell repertoires in COVID-19. The table came from immunoSEQ multiplex PCR; TCRdb's copy has only in-frame clones and leaves some out. In the table there are 40,000 to 55,000 clones, approximately 78% of which are singletons. Sequenced material: PBMCs or T cells enriched from blood (not recorded which). The receptor set was obtained from a woman aged 50 to 65 with acute COVID-19. Both conserved end residues are part of each CDR3. D genes are given only for firm matches. Expanded clones get a size class; other rows say once, few or many, or leave the size out.

>TRBD1|-|TRBV7-3|TRBJ1-1
TGTGCCAGCAGACCGGGACAGGGGAACACTGAAGCTTTCTTT
CASRPGQGNTEAFF
>TRBD1|-|TRBV14|TRBJ2-3
TGTGCCAGCAGCCAGGACAGGGTGAGAACAGATACGCAGTATTTT
CASSQDRVRTDTQYF
>TRBD1|-|TRBV7-9|TRBJ1-1
TGTGCCAGCAGCTTACCCGACAGGGGGTGGGGTACTGAAGCTTTCTTT
CASSLPDRGWGTEAFF
>TRBD2|-|TRBV27|TRBJ2-3
TGTGCCAGCAGTCCGCGGGGGGGCCGGTCAGATACGCAGTATTTT
CASSPRGGRSDTQYF
>TRBD1|-|TRBV30|TRBJ2-7
TGTGCCTGGAGTTATCGGACAGGGAGCTCCTACGAGCAGTACTTC
CAWSYRTGSSYEQYF
>-|-|TRBV4-1|TRBJ2-6
TGCGCCAGCAGCCTGACAGCGTACTCTGGGGCCAACGTCCTGACTTTC
CASSLTAYSGANVLTF
>TRBD1|-|TRBV2|TRBJ1-3
TGTGCCAGCAGTGAAAGTCCGACAGGGAATGGAAACACCATATATTTT
CASSESPTGNGNTIYF
>-|-|TRBV5-6|TRBJ1-2
TGTGCCAGCAGCTTAGAGGAATATGGCTACACCTTC
CASSLEEYGYTF
>-|-|TRBV5-1|TRBJ1-1
TGCGCCAGCAGTCGGAGGGGAGGAGGGAACACTGAAGCTTTCTTT
CASSRRGGGNTEAFF
>TRBD1|-|TRBV15|TRBJ1-5
TGTGCCACCAGCAGAGAACTCGCAGGGGGCCAGCCCCAGCATTTT
CATSRELAGGQPQHF
>TRBD1|-|TRBV7-9|TRBJ1-1
TGTGCCAGCATCACAGGGGGCACTGAAGCTTTCTTT
CASITGGTEAFF
>-|many|TRBV5-1|TRBJ2-7
TGCGCCAGCAGCTTGGACAGGTACGAGCAGTACTTC
CASSLDRYEQYF
>-|-|TRBV3-1/TRBV3-2|TRBJ1-6
TGTGCCAGCAGCAGGGGTTTTCCCATCATACATCATAATTCACCCCTCCACTTT
CASSRGFPIIHHNSPLHF
>-|-|TRBV2|TRBJ1-6
TGTGCCAGCAGTGAAAGGGACACCGGCAATAATTCACCCCTCCACTTT
CASSERDTGNNSPLHF
>-|-|TRBV7-2|TRBJ2-1
TGTGCCAGCAGCTTAGGGCCTAGCCGGGAGCAGTTCTTC
CASSLGPSREQFF
>TRBD2|-|TRBV9|TRBJ2-5
TGTGCCAGCAGCCCACCCCCGGCTAGCGGGGGGGCCGTCCAAGAGACCCAGTACTTC
CASSPPPASGGAVQETQYF
>-|-|TRBV18|TRBJ1-1
TGTGCCAGCTCCCGGGACACCGTGAACACTGAAGCTTTCTTT
CASSRDTVNTEAFF
>-|once|TRBV30|TRBJ2-1
TGTGCCTGGAGTCCCCGCTACAATGAGCAGTTCTTC
CAWSPRYNEQFF
>-|-|TRBV28|TRBJ2-7
TGTGCCAGCACATCAGGGTCACCTAGCTCCTACGAGCAGTACTTC
CASTSGSPSSYEQYF
>TRBD1|-|TRBV5-1|TRBJ2-7
TGCGCCAGCAGCTTGTTTGGAAGACAGGGGGCCGACGAGCAGTACTTC
CASSLFGRQGADEQYF
>-|-|TRBV5-1|TRBJ2-7
TGCGCCAGCAGCCCGGACGGGGTCGTTAGCTCCTACGAGCAGTACTTC
CASSPDGVVSSYEQYF
>TRBD1|-|TRBV19|TRBJ2-3
TGTGCCAGTAGCACGGGACAGGGAAACACAGATACGCAGTATTTT
CASSTGQGNTDTQYF
>TRBD1|-|TRBV6-5|TRBJ1-2
TGTGCCAGCAGTTACACGACAGGGTTAGGAGGCTACACCTTC
CASSYTTGLGGYTF
>-|once|TRBV30|TRBJ1-1
TGTGCCTGGCAAACAGGATTGAACACTGAAGCTTTCTTT
CAWQTGLNTEAFF
>TRBD2|-|TRBV5-1|TRBJ2-1
TGCGCCAGCAGCTTGGGGCAGCGGGGGAACAATGAGCAGTTCTTC
CASSLGQRGNNEQFF
>TRBD1|few|TRBV18|TRBJ1-2
TGTGCCAGCTCACCACAGAGGACAGGGCACTATGGCTACACCTTC
CASSPQRTGHYGYTF